This entry lists 26 T cell receptor beta chains sequenced from one sample in a study of CD8+ T cells in alopecia areata. Treatment here: oral pan-JAK inhibitor, 5-10 mg twice daily. Extracted RNA was reverse transcribed, and the resulting cDNA served as sequencing template. Using immunoSEQ multiplex PCR, the repertoire was profiled, and TCRdb retains in-frame clones only, with some absent. The sample lists 110,000 or so clones; roughly three fifths were seen once. Sequenced here: CD4+ T cells sorted from blood, sampled at week 24, from a patient treated with tofacitinib. Every receptor here comes from a human donor with alopecia areata.

The chain has TRBV7-6 and TRBJ2-1, with TRBD2 identical over 12 bases. Germline values: CDR1 SGHVS, CDR2 FNYEAQ. The CDR3 totals 15 residues. Trimming cost V 4 bases and J 4 bases; bases outside gene matches: 2. The chain's CDR3 is CASSSTSGGYNEQFF. The CDR3, as DNA: TGTGCCAGCAGCTCCACTAGCGGGGGGTACAATGAGCAGTTCTTC.

The chain is built from TRBV7-2 and TRBJ2-7; 9 bases are a match to TRBD1. This CDR3 has 17 amino acids. Germline V gives CDR1 SGHTA, CDR2 FQGNSA. V lost 0 bases, J lost 3 bases, and 9 bases stayed unmatched. The CDR3 bases are TGTGCCAGCAGCTTAGCGAGTGGGACAGGGCGGAACTACGAGCAGTACTTC. Protein product: CASSLASGTGRNYEQYF.

This sequence joins TRBV11-2 and TRBJ2-7, with D unresolved. V dropped 5 bases and J dropped 6 bases, with 20 bases sitting between them. Germline V lookup: CDR1 SGHAT, CDR2 FQNNGV. CDR3 length: 15 amino acids. The CDR3 here is CASSKNGAVSGEQYF. CDR3 nucleotide sequence: TGTGCCAGCAGCAAAAATGGCGCGGTATCCGGCGAGCAGTACTTC. Together with reference TRBV11-2 and TRBJ2-7, the CDR3 gives the full variable domain: EAGVAQSPRYKIIEKRQSVAFWCNPISGHATLYWYQQILGQGPKLLIQFQNNGVVDDSQLPKDRFSAERLKGVDSTLKIQPAKLEDSAVYLCASSKNGAVSGEQYFGPGTRLTVT.

To note about this clone: One end of the junction is discordant with germline, which a read error may explain. V gene TRBV29-1 combines with J gene TRBJ1-2, with 10 bases that match TRBD1. This CDR3 contains 12 residues. Germline V gene sequence: CDR1 SQVTM, CDR2 ANQGSEA. The CDR3 reads CSVLLLGTGVAF. The CDR3 nucleotides read TGCAGCGTGCTACTCCTCGGGACAGGGGTCGCCTTC.

This chain joins TRBV5-1 and TRBJ2-3, with D hard to call. CDR1 is SGHRS and CDR2 is YFSETQ in the germline V gene. CDR3 size: 17 residues. Deletions cut 4 bases from V and 0 bases from J, with 18 bases between. The CDR3 DNA is TGCGCCAGCAGCCCAAACAACTTTGGATTTAGCACAGATACGCAGTATTTT. Its translation is CASSPNNFGFSTDTQYF.

The genes are TRBV14 and TRBJ1-2; 9 bases match TRBD1. V was pared by 1 base and J by 1 base, with 4 bases of the junction left unmatched. CDR3 size: 16 residues. Germline values: CDR1 SGHDN, CDR2 FVKESK. CDR3 coding DNA: TGTGCCAGCAGCCAAGTCCTGGGACAGGGTAACTATGGCTACACCTTC. It encodes CASSQVLGQGNYGYTF.

This chain connects TRBV7-2 to TRBJ1-2; D remains unclear. Trimming pared 1 base from V and 13 bases from J, leaving 19 bases between. The CDR3 has 14 residues. Germline V gene data show CDR1 as SGHTA and CDR2 as FQGNSA. The CDR3 region has the DNA TGTGCCAGCAGCTTAGTTGCGGGCCCCAGCGTAGGCACCTTC. As protein: CASSLVAGPSVGTF.

This clone has a handful of counts. The chain joins TRBV29-1 to TRBJ1-1, with a tentative D call TRBD1 (5 bases). Germline V gives CDR1 SQVTM, CDR2 ANQGSEA. Trimming removed 6 bases at V and 0 bases at J, with 11 bases between. This CDR3 contains 13 residues. The CDR3 loop is CSVQGRLNTEAFF. The CDR3 DNA reads as TGCAGCGTCCAGGGACGGCTGAACACTGAAGCTTTCTTT.

On this clone: Other DNA sequences within the sample encode an identical CDR3. The rearrangement links TRBV6-5 to TRBJ2-2; D not resolved. Germline-derived CDR1 and CDR2 are MNHEY and SVGAGI. Trimming pared 8 bases from V and 0 bases from J, leaving 4 bases between. CDR3 length equals 12 residues. The CDR3 sequence is CASGTNTGELFF. The CDR3 DNA is TGTGCCAGCGGGACGAACACCGGGGAGCTGTTTTTT.

The chain is built from TRBV30 and TRBJ2-5; D is possibly TRBD2 (6 bases). CDR3 length: 14 amino acids. Trimming removed 4 bases at V and 4 bases at J, with 16 bases between. CDR1 GTSNPN and CDR2 SVGIG come from the germline V gene (reference sequence). The CDR3 DNA follows: TGTGCCTGGAAAGGGACGGCAGCGGGAGAGACCCAGTACTTC. Protein: CAWKGTAAGETQYF.

The J gene is TRBJ1-5, the V gene TRBV5-8; the D is unclear. Germline V gene sequence: CDR1 SGHTS, CDR2 YDEGEE. The V end lost 3 bases, the J end lost 2 bases, and 9 bases lay between the germline ends. This CDR3 region has 14 residues. The CDR3 here is CASSSLRGNQPQHF. The CDR3 DNA reads TGTGCCAGCAGCTCCTTGAGGGGCAATCAGCCCCAGCATTTT.

V and J are TRBV6-5 and TRBJ2-7; unclear D gene. The CDR3 is made up of 15 amino acids. The germline V gene encodes CDR1 MNHEY and CDR2 SVGAGI. Between the trimmed V and J ends, which lost 8 bases and 2 bases, there was a span of 19 bases. The CDR3 is CASRRGPLGTYEQYF. CDR3 sequence (DNA): TGTGCCAGCCGCCGTGGGCCCCTAGGGACCTACGAGCAGTACTTC.

This chain connects TRBV29-1 to TRBJ1-2; tentatively, D is TRBD1 (5 bases). Germline assignment: CDR1 SQVTM and CDR2 ANQGSEA. Trimming removed 8 bases from V and 0 bases from J, with 16 bases in between. The CDR3 has 14 amino acids. The CDR3 DNA sequence: TGCAGCTCAAGGTGGCAGGGACCTAACTATGGCTACACCTTC. Its protein is CSSRWQGPNYGYTF. The whole variable domain, remainder taken from reference TRBV29-1 and TRBJ1-2, is SAVISQKPSRDICQRGTSLTIQCQVDSQVTMMFWYRQQPGQSLTLIATANQGSEATYESGFVIDKFPISRPNLTFSTLTVSNMSPEDSSIYLCSSRWQGPNYGYTFGSGTRLTVV.

The V gene is TRBV4-3, the J gene TRBJ2-7, with 7 positions matching TRBD1. In germline, CDR1 is LGHNA, CDR2 YSLEER. This CDR3 is 12 amino acids long. After removal of 8 bases from V and 3 bases from J, the junction contained 4 bases not matched to a gene. CDR3 residues: CASEGQFYEQYF. The CDR3, as DNA: TGCGCCAGCGAGGGACAGTTCTACGAGCAGTACTTC.

This clone was recorded once. The chain has TRBV30 and TRBJ2-2, with TRBD1 identical over 9 bases. This CDR3 contains 12 residues. J was trimmed by 6 bases and V by 8 bases; bases with no gene match: 4. CDR1 is GTSNPN, CDR2 SVGIG, per germline (reference sequence). The CDR3 region has the DNA TGTGCCGGCGGACAGGGGCCCGGGGAGCTGTTTTTT. Its translation: CAGGQGPGELFF.

This clone was found once. The V and J genes are TRBV27 and TRBJ2-6, with a possible D match to TRBD1 (5 bases). Germline V gives CDR1 MNHEY, CDR2 SMNVEV (reference sequence). Trimming shortened V by 5 bases and J by 2 bases, and 13 bases separated the two germline ends. The CDR3 has 16 amino acids. CDR3 coding DNA: TGTGCCAGCAGTACCTGGACATCCCCTGGGGCCAACGTCCTGACTTTC. This encodes CASSTWTSPGANVLTF.

This clone has more than one count but fewer than ten. The rearrangement uses TRBV7-3 and TRBJ1-5; TRBD1 matches at 7 bases. CDR1 SGHTA and CDR2 FQGTGA come from the germline V gene. This CDR3 has 13 amino acids. V dropped 5 bases and J dropped 7; count of bases not matched to a gene: 5. DNA of the CDR3: TGTGCCAGCAGCCCTACAGGGGACCAGCCCCAGCATTTT. Translating gives CASSPTGDQPQHF.

V and J are TRBV9 and TRBJ2-7, with 7 bases lining up with TRBD1. This CDR3 is built from 16 residues. The V gene end was trimmed by 4 bases and the J gene end by 3 bases; junction bases not matched to a gene: 13. The V gene's germline CDR1 is SGDLS and CDR2 YYNGEE. CDR3 DNA sequence: TGTGCCAGCAGCTCTCGGTCGACAGGGACCTTCTACGAGCAGTACTTC. Residues: CASSSRSTGTFYEQYF.

The chain joins TRBV6-6 to TRBJ2-3; the D gene is possibly TRBD2 (7 bases). Trimming cost V 2 bases and J 2 bases, with 11 bases left between them. There are 15 residues in the CDR3. Germline V CDR1 and CDR2: MNHNY, SVGAGI (reference sequence). The chain's CDR3 is CASSYPGGSTDTQYF. DNA for the CDR3: TGTGCCAGCAGTTACCCGGGGGGCTCCACAGATACGCAGTATTTT.

This clone was observed a few times. V usage is TRBV5-1 and J usage is TRBJ2-7; tentatively, D is TRBD1 (6 bases). V gave up 3 bases and J gave up 0 bases, with 10 bases separating them. The CDR3 is made up of 14 amino acids. Germline assignment: CDR1 SGHRS and CDR2 YFSETQ. CDR3 amino acids: CASSWDTSSYEQYF. DNA for the CDR3: TGCGCCAGCAGCTGGGACACGAGCTCCTACGAGCAGTACTTC.

The chain combines TRBV2 with TRBJ2-7; D ambiguous. The CDR3 spans 13 residues. Germline V lookup: CDR1 SNHLY, CDR2 FYNNEI. V gave up 6 bases and J gave up 2 bases, with 11 bases separating them. The CDR3: CASSKGSTYEQYF. In DNA, the CDR3 is TGTGCCAGCAGCAAGGGAAGCACCTACGAGCAGTACTTC.

CDR3 in DNA: TGTGCCAGCAGTGACAGGGGGACCAGCACCTTC. Amino acid sequence: CASSDRGTSTF. This chain links TRBV25-1 with TRBJ1-2; 7 bases align to TRBD1. The germline V gene encodes CDR1 MGHDK and CDR2 SYGVNS. The J segment lost 13 bases and the V segment lost 3 bases, leaving 5 bases of the junction unmatched. The CDR3 length is 11 residues.

The chain uses TRBV25-1 and TRBJ2-2; 10 positions match TRBD1. CDR1 is MGHDK and CDR2 is SYGVNS in the germline V gene. The CDR3 is made up of 14 amino acids. Losses at the gene ends were 8 bases for V and 7 bases for J; bases not matched to a gene: 7. CDR3 in amino acids: CASRWDRGIGELFF. CDR3 in DNA: TGTGCCAGCCGCTGGGACAGGGGAATCGGGGAGCTGTTTTTT.

The chain has TRBV2 and TRBJ1-5; 8 positions agree with TRBD1. This CDR3 has 15 amino acids. Losses at the gene ends were 6 bases for V and 4 bases for J; bases not matched to a gene: 8. Germline lookup yields CDR1 SNHLY and CDR2 FYNNEI. The CDR3 bases are TGTGCCAGCAGCCACGACAGGGGTGGTAATCAGCCCCAGCATTTT. Its protein is CASSHDRGGNQPQHF. Together with reference TRBV2 and TRBJ1-5, the CDR3 gives the full variable domain: EPEVTQTPSHQVTQMGQEVILRCVPISNHLYFYWYRQILGQKVEFLVSFYNNEISEKSEIFDDQFSVERPDGSNFTLKIRSTKLEDSAMYFCASSHDRGGNQPQHFGDGTRLSIL.

The rearrangement joins TRBV5-1 to TRBJ1-6; no clear D. V lost 8 bases and J lost 7, with 4 bases in between. This CDR3 is built from 10 residues. Germline V gives CDR1 SGHRS, CDR2 YFSETQ. The chain's CDR3 is CASKNSPLHF. CDR3 nucleotides: TGCGCCAGTAAAAATTCACCCCTCCACTTT.

The chain employs TRBV7-9 and TRBJ1-5; TRBD1 agrees at 7 bases. J lost 5 bases, V lost 3 bases, and 1 base had no gene match. The CDR3 runs 13 residues. Germline V gene lookup returns CDR1 SEHNR and CDR2 FQNEAQ (reference sequence). CDR3 sequence (DNA): TGTGCCAGCAGCTTCCAGGGGGATCAGCCCCAGCATTTT. It translates to CASSFQGDQPQHF.